What follows are 15 T cell receptor beta chains derived from one specimen sequenced in a study of radiotherapy plus CTLA-4 blockade in lung cancer. Only in-frame clones appear in the TCRdb table, and some are missing; sequencing was by immunoSEQ multiplex PCR. The sample has about 51,000 clones, roughly 80% seen once; the top ten hold approximately 9%. Here the sequenced sample was peripheral blood, taken from a patient treated with radiotherapy plus ipilimumab. The receptors here all came from a human donor with non-small cell lung cancer who had a complete response to radiotherapy plus ipilimumab.

This sequence joins TRBV19 and TRBJ1-3; 9 bases match TRBD1. Germline V lookup: CDR1 LNHDA, CDR2 SQIVND (reference sequence). CDR3 length: 14 amino acids. V was clipped by 10 bases and J by 0 bases; unmatched bases: 4. Here the CDR3 reads CATGQGLSGNTIYF. In DNA form, the CDR3 reads TGTGCCACGGGACAGGGCCTCTCTGGAAACACCATATATTTT.

V and J are TRBV29-1 and TRBJ2-7, with TRBD1 identical over 7 bases. The CDR3 extends over 16 amino acids. The junction had 19 bases not matched to a gene; V was cut back by 8 bases and J by 3 bases. Germline lookup yields CDR1 SQVTM and CDR2 ANQGSEA. CDR3 region: CSLLRGPGPQDYEQYF. CDR3 coding DNA: TGCAGCCTACTGAGGGGGCCGGGGCCGCAGGACTACGAGCAGTACTTC.

CDR3 coding DNA: TGTGCCATCAGTGTGGGACAGCTACTCTACGAGCAGTACTTC. Its protein product is CAISVGQLLYEQYF. This rearrangement joins TRBV10-3 to TRBJ2-5; 7 nucleotides align to TRBD1. The J call is in doubt because the DNA end fits TRBJ2-7 better. CDR3 length equals 14 residues. Per germline, CDR1 ENHRY and CDR2 SYGVKD.

This clone came up once. V usage is TRBV30 and J usage is TRBJ2-2; a weak D match, TRBD1 (6 bases). Germline values: CDR1 GTSNPN, CDR2 SVGIG (reference sequence). CDR3 length equals 12 residues. V was trimmed by 3 bases and J by 10 bases, leaving 12 bases between them. The CDR3 bases are TGTGCCTGGAGCCCAGGGGTAGAGGAGCTGTTTTTT. The encoded protein is CAWSPGVEELFF.

The chain joins TRBV10-3 to TRBJ2-5, with TRBD2 as a possible D gene (5 bases). CDR3 length equals 13 residues. V dropped 6 bases and J dropped 1 base, with 9 bases sitting between them. Germline V gives CDR1 ENHRY, CDR2 SYGVKD. The CDR3 region is CAISGDSQETQYF. Here the CDR3 DNA reads TGTGCCATCAGCGGGGATTCCCAAGAGACCCAGTACTTC.

The sample holds a few counts of this clone. This chain connects TRBV9 to TRBJ2-5, with 7 bases matching TRBD2. Germline CDR1 is SGDLS and CDR2 is YYNGEE. V was pared by 4 bases and J by 3 bases, with 6 bases of the junction left unmatched. The CDR3 totals 14 residues. CDR3 residues: CASSTSVNEETQYF. The CDR3 DNA sequence: TGTGCCAGCAGCACTAGCGTCAACGAAGAGACCCAGTACTTC.

This clone was detected only once. This chain links TRBV19 with TRBJ2-7, with TRBD1 matching over 7 bases. There are 14 residues in the CDR3. Germline CDR1 LNHDA, CDR2 SQIVND (reference sequence). Germline trimming cut 4 bases from V and 7 bases from J; bases unmatched to any gene: 10. The CDR3 protein is CASSTGTVGSEQYF. In DNA, the CDR3 is TGTGCCAGTAGTACCGGGACAGTGGGGTCGGAGCAGTACTTC.

The rearrangement joins TRBV25-1 to TRBJ1-5; maybe TRBD1 (5 bases). CDR1 MGHDK and CDR2 SYGVNS come from the germline V gene. This CDR3 has 18 residues. The V end lost 2 bases, the J end lost 5 bases, and 22 bases lay between the germline ends. CDR3 amino acids: CASSEPYPPSGSYQPQHF. The CDR3 DNA reads as TGTGCCAGCAGTGAACCGTACCCCCCTTCAGGGTCCTATCAGCCCCAGCATTTT.

The V gene is TRBV5-1, the J gene TRBJ2-5; 8 nucleotides line up with TRBD2. This CDR3 contains 16 residues. V lost 1 base and J lost 2; bases outside the gene matches: 7. Germline V gene lookup returns CDR1 SGHRS and CDR2 YFSETQ. CDR3 loop: CASSLSLAGRQETQYF. For the CDR3, the DNA is TGCGCCAGCAGCTTGTCTCTAGCGGGTAGACAAGAGACCCAGTACTTC.

This chain joins TRBV19 and TRBJ1-6, with D perhaps matching TRBD1 (5 bases). This CDR3 has 17 residues. The germline CDR1 and CDR2 sequences are LNHDA and SQIVND (reference sequence). V was trimmed by 0 bases and J by 7 bases, leaving 16 bases between them. CDR3 nucleotide sequence: TGTGCCAGTAGTATAGAAATTCGGCAGGGAGGGAATTCACCCCTCCACTTT. This encodes CASSIEIRQGGNSPLHF. The full variable domain, rest sourced from reference TRBV19 and TRBJ1-6, is DGGITQSPKYLFRKEGQNVTLSCEQNLNHDAMYWYRQDPGQGLRLIYYSQIVNDFQKGDIAEGYSVSREKKESFPLTVTSAQKNPTAFYLCASSIEIRQGGNSPLHFGNGTRLTVT.

The chain recombines TRBV10-2 with TRBJ2-2, with 8 bases matching TRBD1. Per germline, CDR1 WSHSY and CDR2 SAAADI. CDR3 length: 15 residues. The trim removed 6 bases at V and 4 bases at J, leaving 7 bases unmatched. The CDR3 loop is CASRGDRSATGELFF. The CDR3 DNA sequence: TGCGCCAGCAGAGGGGACAGGTCGGCCACCGGGGAGCTGTTTTTT.

This rearrangement joins TRBV4-1 to TRBJ1-3, with D hard to call. With 0 bases removed from V and 1 base from J, the gap between germline ends came to 13 bases. Germline-derived CDR1 and CDR2 are MGHRA and YSYEKL. The CDR3 spans 17 residues. The CDR3 reads CASSQDRRPGSGNTIYF. CDR3 DNA sequence: TGCGCCAGCAGCCAAGATAGGCGGCCTGGGTCTGGAAACACCATATATTTT.

The chain carries TRBV5-5 and TRBJ1-2; 7 positions match TRBD1. Trimming at V came to 0 bases and at J to 4 bases, leaving 9 bases not matched to a gene. The CDR3 runs 16 residues. Germline loops: CDR1 SGHKS, CDR2 YYEKEE (reference sequence). DNA for the CDR3: TGTGCCAGCAGCTTGGGGACAGGAATTGAAGGCTATGGCTACACCTTC. Protein product: CASSLGTGIEGYGYTF.

The chain is built from TRBV7-8 and TRBJ2-1; D might be TRBD1 (5 bases). The V end was cut by 2 bases, the J end by 5 bases, with 7 bases between. The CDR3 consists of 13 residues. Looked up from germline, CDR1 is SGHVS and CDR2 is FQNEAQ. As DNA, the CDR3 is TGTGCCAGCAGCTTAACAGGAAACAATGAGCAGTTCTTC. Protein sequence: CASSLTGNNEQFF.

The gene calls are TRBV4-3 and TRBJ2-1, with 15 bases matching TRBD2. V trimming: 5 bases; J trimming: 10 bases; junction bases outside the gene matches: 3. This CDR3 spans 14 amino acids. Per germline, CDR1 LGHNA and CDR2 YSLEER. CDR3 amino acids: CASSDGTSGREQFF. For the CDR3, the DNA is TGCGCCAGCAGCGACGGGACTAGCGGGAGGGAGCAGTTCTTC.